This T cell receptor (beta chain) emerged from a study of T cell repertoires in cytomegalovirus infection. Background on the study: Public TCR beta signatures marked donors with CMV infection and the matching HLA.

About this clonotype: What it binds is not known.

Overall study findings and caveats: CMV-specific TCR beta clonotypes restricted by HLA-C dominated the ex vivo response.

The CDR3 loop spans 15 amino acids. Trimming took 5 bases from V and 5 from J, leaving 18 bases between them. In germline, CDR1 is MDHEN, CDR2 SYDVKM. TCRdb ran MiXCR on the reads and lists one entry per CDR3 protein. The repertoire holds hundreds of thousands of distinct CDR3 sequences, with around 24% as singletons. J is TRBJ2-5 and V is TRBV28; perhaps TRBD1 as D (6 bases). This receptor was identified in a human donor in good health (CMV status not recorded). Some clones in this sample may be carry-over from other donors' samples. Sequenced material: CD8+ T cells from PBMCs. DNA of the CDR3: TGTGCCAGCAGTGTAGAAGTTGGGGGCGGGGAGACCCAGTACTTC. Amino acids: CASSVEVGGGETQYF.